This TCR beta chain comes out of a study of vaccination and CD4 T cells after COVID-19. At the level of the study: Post-diagnosis, post-COVID samples were collected after a median approximately 100 days, ranging 35 to 161. Study-wide findings and caveats: Convalescent patients studied were relatively few, and early post-infection timepoints were absent.

With 0 bases removed from V and 4 bases from J, the gap between germline ends came to 9 bases. Germline V CDR1 and CDR2: MNHEY, SMNVEV (reference sequence). CDR3 length: 14 residues. Time point indicated: late sampling 161 to 241 days after vaccination in three convalescent patients. Treatment given: roughly 10-day PBMC culture with coronavirus spike peptide pools or control peptides (ViraFEST assay). To note about this clonotype: Its cognate antigen is unknown.

The Oncomine TCR Beta short-read assay sequenced DNA from cultured CD4+ T cells. TCRdb re-called the PCR reads through MiXCR, storing one row per CDR3 protein. The table has 20,000 to 25,000 distinct CDR3 sequences, 30% to 45% seen once. This TCR derives from a human donor who had recovered from COVID-19. The specimen was CD4+ T cells from blood, cultured in vitro, collected about 7 months after SARS-CoV-2 vaccination. V is TRBV27 and J is TRBJ2-5; D uncertain. DNA for the CDR3: TGTGCCAGCAGTTTATCAGGAGTAAGAGAGACCCAGTACTTC. Its protein product is CASSLSGVRETQYF.